This TCR beta chain was retrieved from a study of T cell responses to AZD1222 COVID-19 vaccine. Study-level background: Some second doses came at about 4 weeks and others at about 12 weeks; these were pooled.

V lost 1 base and J 2 bases, leaving 12 bases between the germline ends. This CDR3 region has 15 residues. Germline V gene lookup returns CDR1 ENHRY and CDR2 SYGVKD. Study-level findings and limits: The breadth and depth of Spike-specific TCRs increased once two AZD1222 doses had been given. It was only a handful of AZD1222 recipients who were seropositive at baseline. The donors showed a predominance of white British ancestry and of females, with possible underestimation of clonal diversity.

Worth noting for this clone: Its specificity is not known.

Assay used: immunoSEQ multiplex PCR; TCRdb lists only in-frame clones, some missing. The profile covers over 95,000 clones, with approximately 88% appearing a single time and 2.5% to 3% taken by the ten largest. The sequencing here drew on peripheral blood, taken on day 0 of AZD1222 vaccination. The chain couples TRBV10-3 to TRBJ2-7; the D gene is possibly TRBD1 (6 bases). This clonotype was obtained from an adult in good health. The chain's CDR3 is CAISEFGGDAYEQYF. The CDR3 bases are TGTGCCATCAGTGAGTTTGGGGGCGATGCCTACGAGCAGTACTTC.